The 5 T cell receptor beta chains reported below all come from one sample, sequenced in a study of human T cells and chemical hapten exposure. Time point specified: pre-sensitization, week 0. Described treatment: therapeutic diphenylcyclopropenone sensitization with weekly scalp DPC. TCRdb independently ran MiXCR on the RACE reads; one entry per CDR3 protein. The sample lists about 110,000 distinct CDR3 sequences; 9% to 15% were seen once. The sample consisted of whole blood, taken in connection with sensitization to the hapten diphenylcyclopropenone (DPC). The receptors were gathered from a woman between 50 and 59 years old with alopecia areata. Some clones in this sample may be carry-over from other donors' samples.

In its sample, this clonotype was seen many times. The chain uses TRBV10-3 and TRBJ2-7; D may be TRBD1 (5 bases). CDR1 is ENHRY, CDR2 SYGVKD, per germline. Trimming shortened V by 3 bases and J by 2 bases, and 5 bases separated the two germline ends. This CDR3 has 12 amino acids. The CDR3 sequence: CAISDRAYEQYF. DNA for the CDR3: TGTGCCATCAGTGACAGGGCCTACGAGCAGTACTTC.

In this sample, this clonotype turned up many times. The V and J genes are TRBV11-2 and TRBJ2-5; D ambiguous. Trimming removed 5 bases from V and 4 bases from J, with 8 bases in between. Per germline, CDR1 SGHAT and CDR2 FQNNGV. The CDR3 totals 12 residues. The CDR3, as DNA: TGTGCCAGCAGCACGCTCGGAGAGACCCAGTACTTC. Translating gives CASSTLGETQYF. Looking up the rest from reference TRBV11-2 and TRBJ2-5 gives the full variable domain: EAGVAQSPRYKIIEKRQSVAFWCNPISGHATLYWYQQILGQGPKLLIQFQNNGVVDDSQLPKDRFSAERLKGVDSTLKIQPAKLEDSAVYLCASSTLGETQYFGPGTRLLVL.

In this sample, this clonotype turned up a few times. The chain combines TRBV18 with TRBJ2-7; D call uncertain. Germline assignment: CDR1 KGHSH and CDR2 LQKENI. This CDR3 has 14 amino acids. V was pared by 3 bases and J by 1 base, with 10 bases between. The CDR3 sequence: CASSPTPGSYEQYF. CDR3 DNA: TGTGCCAGCTCACCTACGCCCGGGTCCTACGAGCAGTACTTC. The entire variable domain, with the rest obtained from reference TRBV18 and TRBJ2-7, is as follows: NAGVMQNPRHLVRRRGQEARLRCSPMKGHSHVYWYRQLPEEGLKFMVYLQKENIIDESGMPKERFSAEFPKEGPSILRIQQVVRGDSAAYFCASSPTPGSYEQYFGPGTRLTVT.

This clonotype was detected many times. The chain is built from TRBV6-6 and TRBJ1-5; D gene unclear. From germline, CDR1 is MNHNY and CDR2 SVGAGI (reference sequence). The CDR3 is made up of 13 amino acids. Trimming took off 6 bases at V and 2 bases at J, with 8 bases between the two ends. The CDR3 sequence is CASSHDGNQPQHF. As DNA, the CDR3 is TGTGCCAGCAGCCACGACGGCAATCAGCCCCAGCATTTT.

This clonotype was counted only a few times. The rearrangement uses TRBV5-1 and TRBJ1-1; D is uncertain. From germline, CDR1 is SGHRS and CDR2 YFSETQ. CDR3 size: 19 residues. Trimming took off 0 bases at V and 5 bases at J, with 26 bases between the two ends. CDR3 nucleotide sequence: TGCGCCAGCAGCTTGGGGTCCGGGAGGTGGGATACCGGGAGGACTGAAGCTTTCTTT. Protein sequence: CASSLGSGRWDTGRTEAFF. The full variable domain, its missing parts supplied by reference TRBV5-1 and TRBJ1-1, is KAGVTQTPRYLIKTRGQQVTLSCSPISGHRSVSWYQQTPGQGLQFLFEYFSETQRNKGNFPGRFSGRQFSNSRSEMNVSTLELGDSALYLCASSLGSGRWDTGRTEAFFGQGTRLTVV.